These T cell receptor beta chains were read from a single sample in a study of cytomegalovirus exposure and HLA in healthy donors. The assay was immunoSEQ multiplex PCR, and TCRdb's table has in-frame clones only and misses some. The table lists about 190,000 clones, 81% of them singletons, with about 3.4% in the top ten. The sample taken for sequencing was PBMCs. These receptors came from a man between 35 and 55 years old in good health and CMV-seropositive. Both conserved end residues are part of each CDR3. Fields, in order: clone size, CDR3 length, V gene, D gene, CDR3 protein. D genes are given only for firm matches. The size entry is marked missing in some rows and otherwise reads once, few, many or a size class.

. | 16 | TRBV9 | . | CASSKQTGLEIYEQYF
. | 16 | TRBV27 | . | CASSLGGGGSSYEQYF
. | 13 | TRBV9 | . | CASSLGHVYGYTF
once | 14 | TRBV18 | TRBD2 | CASSPGGTTIEQYF
. | 16 | TRBV4-2 | . | CASSPGAGQLNEKLFF
. | 13 | TRBV6-1 | TRBD2 | CASSVGTSTEQYF
. | 16 | TRBV7-6 | . | CASSLDRGRGNTEAFF
once | 17 | TRBV4-3 | TRBD2 | CASSQDEAGGPQETQYF
. | 14 | TRBV4-1 | . | CASRRSAGNTEAFF
. | 16 | TRBV28 | TRBD1 | CASSFIQGALTDTQYF
. | 15 | TRBV27 | . | CASLDFGTPNTEAFF
. | 14 | TRBV7-4 | . | CASSLGAVSYEQYF
. | 18 | TRBV7-3 | TRBD2 | CASSHRGTSGRADDTQYF
once | 14 | TRBV5-1 | TRBD2 | CASSGLAGGDTQYF
. | 16 | TRBV9 | TRBD1 | CASSVGRTGGQETQYF
. | 15 | TRBV9 | . | CASSVGGLYTDTQYF
. | 17 | TRBV10-1 | TRBD2 | CASSEVLAGEKGETQYF
. | 14 | TRBV28 | TRBD1 | CASSFRGQGYEQYF
few | 17 | TRBV14 | . | CASRPGFGGVGYNEQFF
. | 14 | TRBV19 | . | CASSIITGFQPQHF
. | 15 | TRBV19 | . | CASSLQGTGANVLTF
. | 14 | TRBV5-6 | TRBD1 | CASSLGQGVQPQHF
. | 15 | TRBV4-3 | . | CASSRRDKLGETQYF
. | 14 | TRBV19 | . | CASSIPGKGEKLFF
. | 12 | TRBV5-1 | . | CASSWGGDEQFF
. | 13 | TRBV9 | TRBD2 | CASETSGGNEQFF
. | 15 | TRBV28 | TRBD1 | CASSAGGQGADEAFF
. | 13 | TRBV19 | . | CASRSDGINEQFF
. | 17 | TRBV19 | TRBD1 | CASSRARGQFPNTEAFF
few | 14 | TRBV6-5 | TRBD1 | CASGPDRAQLEQYF
. | 16 | TRBV21-1 | . | CASSKGGGRASYEQYF
once | 15 | TRBV18 | . | CASSPRAGNTGELFF
. | 15 | TRBV7-2 | TRBD1 | CASSTRTGVGTEAFF
. | 14 | TRBV12-5 | TRBD1 | CASATTGQTDTQYF
. | 16 | TRBV11-2 | TRBD1 | CASSLGTGGWSWEQYF
. | 15 | TRBV18 | . | CASSPGEQREGKLFF
. | 14 | TRBV11-2 | . | CASSLPVSSYEQYF
. | 14 | TRBV18 | . | CASSPSQGRETQYF
. | 13 | TRBV2 | . | CASKQNSGNTIYF
. | 14 | TRBV5-1 | TRBD1 | CASSVGQPNTEAFF
. | 14 | TRBV7-2 | TRBD1 | CASSLQGAWTEAFF
. | 18 | TRBV4-2 | TRBD2 | CASSQEARGTSAQETQYF
. | 16 | TRBV4-1 | TRBD1 | CASSHWGQGGTDTQYF
. | 19 | TRBV7-2 | TRBD2 | CASSLGWASGRGVYNEQFF